The 15 T cell receptor beta chains listed next were all sequenced from one sample in a study of beta chain features in type 1 diabetes. The authors reverse transcribed all of the isolated RNA, so sequencing captured expressed TCRB transcripts. TCRdb's table, derived via immunoSEQ multiplex PCR, lists solely in-frame clones and lacks some. The sample contains 250,000 to 400,000 clones, approximately 15% of which appear only once. Sample: central memory CD4+ T cells from blood. The source of these receptors is a man between 25 and 39 years old in good health.

This clone was picked up a small number of times. The sample carries other DNA sequences with the same CDR3. This chain joins TRBV6-5 and TRBJ1-1; TRBD1 aligns across 7 bases. Germline V gene data show CDR1 as MNHEY and CDR2 as SVGAGI. The CDR3 contains 14 residues. With V trimmed by 2 bases and J by 1 base, 1 base remained unmatched. CDR3 nucleotide sequence: TGTGCCAGCAGTTACAGGGGGCCGAACACTGAAGCTTTCTTT. Its protein is CASSYRGPNTEAFF.

This clone was seen a few times. The chain uses TRBV11-1 and TRBJ2-3, with 8 bases matching TRBD1. This CDR3 has 14 amino acids. The V segment lost 4 bases and the J segment 4 bases; nucleotides outside the gene matches: 4. Germline CDR1 SGHAT, CDR2 FQDESV (reference sequence). The CDR3 sequence: CASSYDRGADTQYF. CDR3 DNA: TGTGCCAGCAGCTACGACAGGGGAGCAGATACGCAGTATTTT.

This clone has a handful of counts. V is TRBV19 and J is TRBJ1-5, with D hard to call. CDR1 LNHDA and CDR2 SQIVND come from the germline V gene (reference sequence). CDR3 length equals 15 residues. Trimming shortened V by 3 bases and J by 0 bases, and 9 bases separated the two germline ends. The CDR3, as DNA: TGTGCCAGTAGTATCGCCGGCCATAGCAATCAGCCCCAGCATTTT. Translating gives CASSIAGHSNQPQHF.

This clone came up many times. The rearrangement joins TRBV13 to TRBJ1-6; D unresolved. Between the trimmed V and J ends, which lost 1 base and 7 bases, there was a span of 5 bases. The CDR3 is 13 residues long. From germline, CDR1 is PRHDT and CDR2 FYEKMQ (reference sequence). CDR3 in DNA: TGTGCCAGCAGCTTAGCGAACAATTCACCCCTCCACTTT. Translating it yields CASSLANNSPLHF.

This clone was counted many times. The rearrangement joins TRBV14 to TRBJ2-1; a possible D gene is TRBD2 (6 bases). The ends were cut back, 4 bases at V and 9 bases at J, with 13 bases in the middle. The germline V gene has CDR1 SGHDN and CDR2 FVKESK. This CDR3 has 13 residues. The CDR3 bases are TGTGCCAGCAGCCTTGGACTATTCGGTGAGCAGTTCTTC. This gives the protein CASSLGLFGEQFF.

About this clone: Its ends do not fully match the called genes, so a read error is possible. The J gene is TRBJ2-1, the V gene TRBV6-5; TRBD1 aligns across 8 bases. Per the germline V gene, CDR1 is MNHEY and CDR2 is SVGAGI. The CDR3 has 12 amino acids. CDR3 sequence: CASSYSGQGSVF. CDR3 bases: TGTGCCAGCAGTTACTCCGGACAGGGTTCGGTCTTC.

This sequence joins TRBV7-9 and TRBJ2-5; D gene uncertain. Trimming cost V 3 bases and J 2 bases, with 10 bases left between them. The CDR3 is 14 residues long. Germline V gives CDR1 SEHNR, CDR2 FQNEAQ (reference sequence). The CDR3 reads CASSLPQRQETQYF. Written as DNA, the CDR3 is TGTGCCAGCAGCTTGCCGCAACGGCAAGAGACCCAGTACTTC.

This clone came up many times. J is TRBJ1-1 and V is TRBV10-2; D not certain. The length of the CDR3 is 13 residues. The germline V and J ends were trimmed by 6 bases and 1 base, with 9 bases remaining between them. Looked up from germline, CDR1 is WSHSY and CDR2 is SAAADI. The CDR3 DNA sequence: TGCGCCAGCAGCGAGGGCGCGAACACTGAAGCTTTCTTT. As protein: CASSEGANTEAFF.

There are a few counts of this clone. The chain recombines TRBV18 with TRBJ1-1; no definite D call. V was pared by 6 bases and J by 3 bases, with 11 bases between. CDR1 and CDR2 (germline): KGHSH, LQKENI. CDR3 length: 13 residues. The CDR3 nucleotides read TGTGCCAGCTCCCAAAGGGTGGACACTGAAGCTTTCTTT. The encoded protein is CASSQRVDTEAFF.

CDR3 bases: TGTGCCAGTAGTCGGACTAGCGGTAACAATGAGCAGTTCTTC. It specifies CASSRTSGNNEQFF. This chain connects TRBV19 to TRBJ2-1, with 10 bases aligning to TRBD2. Unmatched junction bases numbered 3, after V lost 5 bases and J lost 5 bases. Germline V lookup: CDR1 LNHDA, CDR2 SQIVND (reference sequence). The CDR3 loop spans 14 amino acids.

This clone has only a few counts. CDR3 region: CASSADGGNTIYF. For the CDR3, the DNA is TGCGCCAGCAGCGCGGACGGCGGAAACACCATATATTTT. The rearrangement joins TRBV5-1 to TRBJ1-3; D remains unclear. The CDR3 loop spans 13 amino acids. Deletions cut 4 bases from V and 4 bases from J, with 9 bases between. Germline V gives CDR1 SGHRS, CDR2 YFSETQ.

This clone showed up many times. The chain links TRBV18 to TRBJ2-4; no reliable D call. The V end was cut by 3 bases, the J end by 0 bases, with 15 bases between. The CDR3 extends over 17 amino acids. The germline V gene has CDR1 KGHSH and CDR2 LQKENI. The CDR3 DNA reads as TGTGCCAGCTCACCGCAAGGCAGTAGGATAGCCAAAAACATTCAGTACTTC. Translated: CASSPQGSRIAKNIQYF.

This chain joins TRBV7-6 and TRBJ2-1; no definite D call. V gave up 5 bases and J gave up 9 bases, with 8 bases separating them. Looked up from germline, CDR1 is SGHVS and CDR2 is FNYEAQ. The CDR3 spans 11 residues. The CDR3 nucleotides are TGTGCCAGCAGCAGGCACGCTGAGCAGTTCTTC. This encodes CASSRHAEQFF.

This chain joins TRBV19 and TRBJ2-2; TRBD1 matches at 8 bases. Trimming cost V 4 bases and J 6 bases; bases outside gene matches: 1. CDR1 is LNHDA, CDR2 SQIVND, per germline (reference sequence). CDR3 length: 13 amino acids. This chain's CDR3 is CASSRQGPGELFF. The DNA of the CDR3 is TGTGCCAGTAGTAGACAGGGGCCCGGGGAGCTGTTTTTT.

This clone has just a few counts. The V call is TRBV6-6, the J call TRBJ2-1; 9 positions agree with TRBD1. CDR3 size: 14 residues. The V segment lost 8 bases and the J segment 7 bases; nucleotides outside the gene matches: 9. Per the germline V gene, CDR1 is MNHNY and CDR2 is SVGAGI (reference sequence). The CDR3 loop reads CASSGTGLGNEQFF. Here the CDR3 DNA reads TGTGCCAGCTCCGGGACAGGGCTGGGAAATGAGCAGTTCTTC.